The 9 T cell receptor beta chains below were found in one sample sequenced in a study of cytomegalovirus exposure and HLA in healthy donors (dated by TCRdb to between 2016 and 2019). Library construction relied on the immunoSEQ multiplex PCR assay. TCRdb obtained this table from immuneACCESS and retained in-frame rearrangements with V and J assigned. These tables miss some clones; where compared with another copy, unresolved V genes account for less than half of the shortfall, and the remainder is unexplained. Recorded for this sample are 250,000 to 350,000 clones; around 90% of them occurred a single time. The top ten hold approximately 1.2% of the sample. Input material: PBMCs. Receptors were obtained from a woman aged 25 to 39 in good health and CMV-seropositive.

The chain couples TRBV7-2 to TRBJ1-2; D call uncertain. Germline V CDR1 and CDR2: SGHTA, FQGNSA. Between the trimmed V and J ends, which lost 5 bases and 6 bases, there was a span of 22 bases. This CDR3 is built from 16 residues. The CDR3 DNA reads TGTGCCAGCAGCCTGCAAATTCTCGTACTGAGCGATGGCTACACCTTC. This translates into CASSLQILVLSDGYTF. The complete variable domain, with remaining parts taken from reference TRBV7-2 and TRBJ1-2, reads GAGVSQSPSNKVTEKGKDVELRCDPISGHTALYWYRQSLGQGLEFLIYFQGNSAPDKSGLPSDRFSAERTGGSVSTLTIQRTQQEDSAVYLCASSLQILVLSDGYTFGSGTRLTVV.

This CDR3 reads CSYSGTQETQYF. Written as DNA, the CDR3 is TGCAGCTATTCAGGCACCCAAGAGACCCAGTACTTC. The chain links TRBV29-1 to TRBJ2-5, with no clear D. Trimming pared 8 bases from V and 1 base from J, leaving 11 bases between. This CDR3 is 12 amino acids long. Germline V CDR1 and CDR2: SQVTM, ANQGSEA.

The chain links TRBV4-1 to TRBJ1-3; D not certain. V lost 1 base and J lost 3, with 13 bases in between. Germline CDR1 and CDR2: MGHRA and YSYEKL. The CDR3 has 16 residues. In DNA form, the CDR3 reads TGCGCCAGCAGCCAAGGCCCCCTCCGGTATGGAAACACCATATATTTT. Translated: CASSQGPLRYGNTIYF.

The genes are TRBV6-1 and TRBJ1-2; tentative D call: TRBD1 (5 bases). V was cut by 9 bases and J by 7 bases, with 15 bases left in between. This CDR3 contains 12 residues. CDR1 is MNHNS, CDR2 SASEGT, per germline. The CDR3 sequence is CASARGAGGYTF. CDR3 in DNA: TGTGCCAGTGCGAGGGGTGCGGGTGGCTACACCTTC.

In DNA, the CDR3 is TGCAGTGCTAGACCCTCGGAGACCCAGTACTTC. Translated, it gives CSARPSETQYF. The rearrangement links TRBV20-1 to TRBJ2-5; D is uncertain. V gave up 2 bases and J gave up 5 bases, with 6 bases separating them. The CDR3 sequence is 11 residues long. Germline loops: CDR1 DFQATT, CDR2 SNEGSKA (reference sequence).

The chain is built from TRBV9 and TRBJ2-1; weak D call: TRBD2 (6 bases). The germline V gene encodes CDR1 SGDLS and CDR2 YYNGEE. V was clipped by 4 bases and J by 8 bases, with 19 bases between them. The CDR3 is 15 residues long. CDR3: CASSSKHTSNHEQFF. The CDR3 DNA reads TGTGCCAGCAGCTCCAAACATACTAGCAACCATGAGCAGTTCTTC.

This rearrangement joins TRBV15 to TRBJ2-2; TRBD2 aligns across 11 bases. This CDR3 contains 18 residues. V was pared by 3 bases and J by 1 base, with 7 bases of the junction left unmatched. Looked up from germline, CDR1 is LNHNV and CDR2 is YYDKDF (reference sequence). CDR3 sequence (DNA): TGTGCCACCAGCAGGGGGCCTAGCGGGGGGCGGAACACCGGGGAGCTGTTTTTT. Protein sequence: CATSRGPSGGRNTGELFF.

The CDR3 region is CASSRSQWPNTEAFF. The CDR3 DNA is TGTGCCAGTAGTCGCTCACAGTGGCCGAACACTGAAGCTTTCTTT. The chain uses TRBV19 and TRBJ1-1; D ambiguous. This CDR3 is 15 amino acids long. CDR1 is LNHDA, CDR2 SQIVND, per germline (reference sequence). V was trimmed by 5 bases and J by 1 base, leaving 14 bases between them.

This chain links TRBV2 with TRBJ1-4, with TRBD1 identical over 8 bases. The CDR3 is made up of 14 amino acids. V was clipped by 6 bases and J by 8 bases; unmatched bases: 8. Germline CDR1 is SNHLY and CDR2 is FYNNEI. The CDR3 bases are TGTGCCAGCAGGGCAACAGGGGGTAGCGAAAAACTGTTTTTT. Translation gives CASRATGGSEKLFF.